This TCR beta chain was identified during a study of blood T cell repertoires in COVID-19. About the research overall: Samples came from the United States, Italy and Spain, spanning acute and convalescent COVID-19. Sources were T cells, B-cell-depleted T cells, or PBMCs; the material itself was cDNA or gDNA.

This clone was seen just once. In the original analysis: Scientists estimated how many nucleated cells there were by amplifying reference gene primers. Sequencing was performed with immunoSEQ multiplex PCR; in TCRdb, only in-frame clones are kept and a portion is missing. D and trimming come from the DNA, and the V and J calls and clone size come from that table. In the table there are 40,000 to 50,000 clones, roughly 86% of which are singletons. With V trimmed by 4 bases and J by 4 bases, 4 bases remained unmatched. The germline gives CDR1 LGHDT, CDR2 YNNKEL (reference sequence). The CDR3 has 14 residues.

Sequencing was carried out using peripheral blood. The gene calls are TRBV3-1 (or the pseudogene TRBV3-2) and TRBJ2-1, with TRBD2 matching 7 bases. The sequence was obtained from a man between 70 and 80 years old with acute or convalescent COVID-19. CDR3 DNA sequence: TGTGCCAGCAGCCGAAGCGGGACGTACAATGAGCAGTTCTTC. Amino acids: CASSRSGTYNEQFF.